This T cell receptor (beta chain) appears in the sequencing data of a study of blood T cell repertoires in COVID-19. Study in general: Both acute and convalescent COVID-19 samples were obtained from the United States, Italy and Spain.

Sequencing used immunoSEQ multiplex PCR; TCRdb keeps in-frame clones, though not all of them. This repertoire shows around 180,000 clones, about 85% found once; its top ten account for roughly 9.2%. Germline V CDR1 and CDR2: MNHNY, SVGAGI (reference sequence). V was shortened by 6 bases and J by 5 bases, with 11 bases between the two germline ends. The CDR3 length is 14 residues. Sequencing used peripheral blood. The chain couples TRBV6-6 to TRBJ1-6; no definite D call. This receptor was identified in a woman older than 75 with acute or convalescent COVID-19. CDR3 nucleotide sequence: TGTGCCAGCAGCCTAAGGGAGAATAATTCACCCCTCCACTTT. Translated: CASSLRENNSPLHF.